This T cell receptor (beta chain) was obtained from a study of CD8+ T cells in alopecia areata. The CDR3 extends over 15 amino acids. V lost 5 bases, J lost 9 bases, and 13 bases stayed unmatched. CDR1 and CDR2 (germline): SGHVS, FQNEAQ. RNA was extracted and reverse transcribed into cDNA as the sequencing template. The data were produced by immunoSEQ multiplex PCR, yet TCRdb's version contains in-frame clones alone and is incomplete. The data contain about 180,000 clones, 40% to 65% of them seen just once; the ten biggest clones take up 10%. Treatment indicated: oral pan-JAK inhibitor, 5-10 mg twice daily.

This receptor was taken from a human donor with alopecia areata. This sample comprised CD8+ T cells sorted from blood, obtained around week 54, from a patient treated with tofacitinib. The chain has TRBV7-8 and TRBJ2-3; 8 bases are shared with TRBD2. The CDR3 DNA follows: TGTGCCAGCAGCAATGGCGGGGGGCCGGGGGGCACGCAGTATTTT. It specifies CASSNGGGPGGTQYF.